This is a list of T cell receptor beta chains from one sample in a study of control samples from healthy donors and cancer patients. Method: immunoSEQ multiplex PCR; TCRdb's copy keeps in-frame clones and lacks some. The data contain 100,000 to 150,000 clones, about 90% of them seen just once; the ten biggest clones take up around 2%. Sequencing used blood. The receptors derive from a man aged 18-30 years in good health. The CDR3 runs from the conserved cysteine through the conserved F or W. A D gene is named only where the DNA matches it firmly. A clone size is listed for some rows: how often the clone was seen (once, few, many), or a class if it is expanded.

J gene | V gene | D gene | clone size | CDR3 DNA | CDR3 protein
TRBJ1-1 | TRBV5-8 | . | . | TGTGCCAGCAGCCCACGTCAGTATACCACTGAAGCTTTCTTT | CASSPRQYTTEAFF
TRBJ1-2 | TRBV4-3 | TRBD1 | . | TGCGCCAGCAGGAACCGGGACAGGGGGCCTGGCTACACCTTC | CASRNRDRGPGYTF
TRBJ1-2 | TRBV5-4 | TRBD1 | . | TGTGCCAGCACCCAGGGGGGTAATAACTATGGCTACACCTTC | CASTQGGNNYGYTF
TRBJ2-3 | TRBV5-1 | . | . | TGCGCCAGCAGCTTGAGTCGGGGCTACACAGATACGCAGTATTTT | CASSLSRGYTDTQYF
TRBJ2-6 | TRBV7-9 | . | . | TGTGCCAGCAGCGTTGGGGGTTCTGGGGCCAACGTCCTGACTTTC | CASSVGGSGANVLTF
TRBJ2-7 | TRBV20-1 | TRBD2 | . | TGCAGTGCTAGTTACCCGACTAGCGGGCGTACCTACGAGCAGTACTTC | CSASYPTSGRTYEQYF
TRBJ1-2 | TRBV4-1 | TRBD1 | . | TGCGCCAGCAGCCAAGATGGACAGGGGACCTATGGCTACACCTTC | CASSQDGQGTYGYTF
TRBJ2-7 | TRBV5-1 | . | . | TGCGCCAGCAGCTTGGCGCTAGACTCCTACGAGCAGTACTTC | CASSLALDSYEQYF
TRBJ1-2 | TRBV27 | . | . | TGTGCCAGCAGACCCGGACTGGGGGGGGACTACACCTTC | CASRPGLGGDYTF
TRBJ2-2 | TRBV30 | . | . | TGTGCCTGGGAACAGGGTAGAGCCGGGGAGCTGTTTTTT | CAWEQGRAGELFF
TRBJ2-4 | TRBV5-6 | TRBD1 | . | TGTGCCAGCAGCTTTATTTCAGGGGGCCGGGGAGACATTCAGTACTTC | CASSFISGGRGDIQYF
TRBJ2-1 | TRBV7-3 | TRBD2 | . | TGTGCCAGCAGCTGGACTAGCGGGAGCCCTTACAATGAGCAGTTCTTC | CASSWTSGSPYNEQFF
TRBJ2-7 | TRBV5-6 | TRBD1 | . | TGTGCCAGTCTATCCGGGACAGCTACCTACGAGCAGTACTTC | CASLSGTATYEQYF
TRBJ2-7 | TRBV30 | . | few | TGTGCCTGGAGCTACCGAGGCGTTATTAGCTCCTACGAGCAGTACTTC | CAWSYRGVISSYEQYF
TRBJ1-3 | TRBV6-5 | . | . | TGTGCCAGTATGACAGTAAGCCACTCTGGAAACACCATATATTTT | CASMTVSHSGNTIYF
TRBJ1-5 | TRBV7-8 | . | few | TGTGCCAGCAGTCCTACAGGGTATCAGCCCCAGCATTTT | CASSPTGYQPQHF
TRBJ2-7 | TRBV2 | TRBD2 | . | TGTGCCAGCAGCGCCACTAGCGGCCACGAGCAGTACTTC | CASSATSGHEQYF
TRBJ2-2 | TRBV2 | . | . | TGTGCCAGCAGTGTAGGCGTCTCGAACACCGGGGAGCTGTTTTTT | CASSVGVSNTGELFF
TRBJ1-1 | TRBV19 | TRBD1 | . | TGTGCCAGTAGTCCGGGAGGGGCAGGGGGCACGGGGGCTTTCTTT | CASSPGGAGGTGAFF
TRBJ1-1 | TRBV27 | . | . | TGTGCCAGCAACCAACACGGGAACACTGAAGCTTTCTTT | CASNQHGNTEAFF
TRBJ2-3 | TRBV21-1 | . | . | TGTGCCAGCAGCAAAGGGGGACTAGCGGGAGGGCCGAGAGATACGCAGTATTTT | CASSKGGLAGGPRDTQYF
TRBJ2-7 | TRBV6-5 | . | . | TGTGCCAGCAGTTACATCGGGATTTCCTCCTACGAGCAGTACTTC | CASSYIGISSYEQYF
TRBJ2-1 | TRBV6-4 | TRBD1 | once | TGTGCCAGCAGTAACCCGGGACAGGGGTTGGCTGAGCAGTTCTTC | CASSNPGQGLAEQFF
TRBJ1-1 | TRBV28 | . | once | TGTGCCAGCAGTGGGGGATGGGGGACCCGGAACACTGAAGCTTTCTTT | CASSGGWGTRNTEAFF
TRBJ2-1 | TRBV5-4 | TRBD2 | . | TGTGCCAGCAGCCCCCGACTAGCGGGAGATAGGGAGCAGTTCTTC | CASSPRLAGDREQFF
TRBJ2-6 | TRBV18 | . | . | TGTGCCAGCTCACCACGTGGGTCTGGGGCCAACGTCCTGACTTTC | CASSPRGSGANVLTF
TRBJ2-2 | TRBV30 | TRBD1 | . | TGTGCCTTAAGACAGGGACGAGGGACCGGGGAGCTGTTTTTT | CALRQGRGTGELFF
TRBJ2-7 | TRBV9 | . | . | TGTGCCAGCAGCGTATTCGACCACGAGCAGTACTTC | CASSVFDHEQYF
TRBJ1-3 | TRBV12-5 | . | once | TGTGCTAGTGGTCCATTAACGGATGGAGGAAACACCATATATTTT | CASGPLTDGGNTIYF
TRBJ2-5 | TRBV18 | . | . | TGTGCCAGCTCACCGCGGGCAGACCAAGAGACCCAGTACTTC | CASSPRADQETQYF
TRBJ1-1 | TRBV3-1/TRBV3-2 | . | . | TGTGCCAGCAGCCAAGGCTTGGGTTACACTGAAGCTTTCTTT | CASSQGLGYTEAFF
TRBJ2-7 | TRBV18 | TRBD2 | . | TGTGCCAGCTCACCACCGGGTAGCGGGAGCTACGAGCAGTACTTC | CASSPPGSGSYEQYF
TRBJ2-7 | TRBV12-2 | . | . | TGTGCAAGTCGCTTAGCGCAGGGTAGCGGGCCCGATTACGAGCAGTACTTC | CASRLAQGSGPDYEQYF
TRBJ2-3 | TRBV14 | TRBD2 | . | TGTGCCAGCAACAGCGGGAGATACACAGATACGCAGTATTTT | CASNSGRYTDTQYF
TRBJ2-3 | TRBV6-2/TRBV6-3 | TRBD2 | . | TGTGCCAGCAGTCTACTAGCGGCGTATGAGGATACGCAGTATTTT | CASSLLAAYEDTQYF
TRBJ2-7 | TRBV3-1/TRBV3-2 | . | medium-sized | TGTGCCAGCAGCCCCATCTCCAAGGGCTACGAGCAGTACTTC | CASSPISKGYEQYF
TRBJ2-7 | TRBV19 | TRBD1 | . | TGTGCCAGTAGTATAGTAGGGGGCAGCTACGAGCAGTACTTC | CASSIVGGSYEQYF
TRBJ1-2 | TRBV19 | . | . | TGTGCCAGTAGTATACTGCACAGGACCAACCTTTTCTACACCTTC | CASSILHRTNLFYTF
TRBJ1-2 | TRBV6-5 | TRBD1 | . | TGTGCCAGCAGGTTTGGGACAGGGAGAACTATTGGCTACACCTTC | CASRFGTGRTIGYTF
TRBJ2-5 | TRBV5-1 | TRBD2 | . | TGCGCCAGCAGCTTGGACGTAGCGGGAGGGACGGAGACCCAGTACTTC | CASSLDVAGGTETQYF
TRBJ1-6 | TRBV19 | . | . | TGTGCCAGTAGTTCGGCTCTTACCCTGGAGTCCTCACCCCTCCACTTT | CASSSALTLESSPLHF
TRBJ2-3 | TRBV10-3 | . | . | TGTGCCATCAGTGGGGCCACAGATACGCAGTATTTT | CAISGATDTQYF
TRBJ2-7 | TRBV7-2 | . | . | TGTGCCAGCAGCCTCGACAGACCCTCCGGCGAGCAGTACTTC | CASSLDRPSGEQYF
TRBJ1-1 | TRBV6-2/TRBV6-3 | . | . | TGTGCCAGCAGTTACGGCAGGAACTATCAACCGTGGATGAACACTGAAGCTTTCTTT | CASSYGRNYQPWMNTEAFF
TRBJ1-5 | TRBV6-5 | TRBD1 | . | TGTGCCACCTCAGGACAGGGCAATCAGCCCCAGCATTTT | CATSGQGNQPQHF
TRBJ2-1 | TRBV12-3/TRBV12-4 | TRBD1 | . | TGTGCCAGCAGTTCCAACAGGGGAGAGCAGTTCTTC | CASSSNRGEQFF
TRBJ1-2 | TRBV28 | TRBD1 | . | TGTGCCAGCAGGACCACGGGGGGGACAGGGTATGGCTACACCTTC | CASRTTGGTGYGYTF
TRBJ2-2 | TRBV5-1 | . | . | TGCGCCAGCAGCCCCGGACACCTCGGGGAGCTGTTTTTT | CASSPGHLGELFF
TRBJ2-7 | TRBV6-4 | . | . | TGTGCCAGCAGCCCGGGACCGAGTCTTGCCTACGAGCAGTACTTC | CASSPGPSLAYEQYF
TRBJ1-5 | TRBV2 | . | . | TGTGCCAGCACCCCCGACAGGATCTATAGCAATCAGCCCCAGCATTTT | CASTPDRIYSNQPQHF
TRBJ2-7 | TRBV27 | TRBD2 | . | TGTGCCAGCAGGTCACCGGGACTACCCTCCTACGAGCAGTACTTC | CASRSPGLPSYEQYF
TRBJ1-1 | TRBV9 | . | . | TGTGCCAGCAGCGTTCGGTTGGACACTGAAGCTTTCTTT | CASSVRLDTEAFF
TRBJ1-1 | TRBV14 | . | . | TGTGCCAGCAGCCAAGAGTCCAGAGTGAACACTGAAGCTTTCTTT | CASSQESRVNTEAFF
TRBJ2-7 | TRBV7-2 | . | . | TGTGCCAGCAGCTTAGGGGGGACCTCCTACGAGCAGTACTTC | CASSLGGTSYEQYF